These T cell receptor beta chains were read from a single sample in a study of T cells of healthy individuals. MiXCR, applied by TCRdb to the 5' RACE reads, yields one record per CDR3 protein. This sample carries nearly 100,000 distinct CDR3 sequences, 15% to 20% of them seen once, and the ten largest clones take approximately 6%. Every receptor here comes from a human donor in good health. Each CDR3 is given with its conserved first and last residue. Each record gives: J gene, clone size, D gene, V gene, CDR3 DNA, CDR3 protein. D genes are given only for firm matches. Part of the rows lack a size; the others show once, few, many or a class for expanded clones.

j_gene: TRBJ1-2
abundance: -
d_gene: TRBD1
v_gene: TRBV3-1
CDR3nt: TGTGCCAGCAGCCAGTCCCAGGGGGTGGGCGGCTACACCTTC
CDR3aa: CASSQSQGVGGYTF

j_gene: TRBJ2-4
abundance: -
d_gene: TRBD1
v_gene: TRBV11-2
CDR3nt: TGTGCCAGCAGCTCCCCGGGACAGATCTTTCAGTACTTC
CDR3aa: CASSSPGQIFQYF

j_gene: TRBJ2-1
abundance: many
d_gene: -
v_gene: TRBV29-1
CDR3nt: TGCAGCGTTGAGAACAATGAGCAGTTCTTC
CDR3aa: CSVENNEQFF

j_gene: TRBJ2-7
abundance: few
d_gene: -
v_gene: TRBV7-2
CDR3nt: TGTGCCAGCAGCTTATCCCCCGGATGGGACTACGAGCAGTACTTC
CDR3aa: CASSLSPGWDYEQYF

j_gene: TRBJ2-3
abundance: -
d_gene: -
v_gene: TRBV7-9
CDR3nt: TGTGCCAGCAGCTTAGGAGGAGGATGGGTGGACACAGATACGCAGTATTTT
CDR3aa: CASSLGGGWVDTDTQYF

j_gene: TRBJ2-1
abundance: -
d_gene: -
v_gene: TRBV7-9
CDR3nt: TGTGCCAGCAGCTTACAACGCAATGAGCAGTTCTTC
CDR3aa: CASSLQRNEQFF

j_gene: TRBJ1-4
abundance: -
d_gene: TRBD1
v_gene: TRBV19
CDR3nt: TGTGCCAGTAGTCGGGACAGGGCAACTAATGAAAAACTGTTTTTT
CDR3aa: CASSRDRATNEKLFF

j_gene: TRBJ2-1
abundance: -
d_gene: TRBD1
v_gene: TRBV3-1
CDR3nt: TGTGCCAGCAGCCGGGTCGGGGACAGGGCAGGTAATGAGCAGTTCTTC
CDR3aa: CASSRVGDRAGNEQFF

j_gene: TRBJ2-2
abundance: -
d_gene: -
v_gene: TRBV7-9
CDR3nt: TGTGCCAGCAGCCCCCGGAGGGCGGGCACCGGGGAGCTGTTTTTT
CDR3aa: CASSPRRAGTGELFF

j_gene: TRBJ2-5
abundance: -
d_gene: TRBD2
v_gene: TRBV12-3/TRBV12-4
CDR3nt: TGTGCCAGCAGTTTTCGCCTGACTAGCGGGGACGAGTACCAAGAGACCCAGTACTTC
CDR3aa: CASSFRLTSGDEYQETQYF

j_gene: TRBJ1-5
abundance: -
d_gene: TRBD1
v_gene: TRBV20-1
CDR3nt: TGCAGTGCTAGAGATCGGGACAGGGGGACAAACAATCAGCCCCAGCATTTT
CDR3aa: CSARDRDRGTNNQPQHF

j_gene: TRBJ2-1
abundance: many
d_gene: TRBD2
v_gene: TRBV6-1
CDR3nt: TGTGCCAGCAGCGGACTAGCGGGAGCCAATGAGCAGTTCTTC
CDR3aa: CASSGLAGANEQFF

j_gene: TRBJ2-2
abundance: many
d_gene: TRBD1
v_gene: TRBV19
CDR3nt: TGTGCCATAAACAGGGGACAGAACACCGGGGAGCTGTTTTTT
CDR3aa: CAINRGQNTGELFF

j_gene: TRBJ1-2
abundance: many
d_gene: -
v_gene: TRBV18
CDR3nt: TGTGCCAGCTCACCAGAGGTGGAGACCTTTAACTATGGCTACACCTTC
CDR3aa: CASSPEVETFNYGYTF

j_gene: TRBJ2-5
abundance: few
d_gene: -
v_gene: TRBV20-1
CDR3nt: TGCAGTGCTAGGGGTCGCAGTGAGACCCAGTACTTC
CDR3aa: CSARGRSETQYF

j_gene: TRBJ2-1
abundance: few
d_gene: TRBD2
v_gene: TRBV5-4
CDR3nt: TGTGCCAGCAGCCTCCCGGGACTAGCGGTCAATGAGCAGTTCTTC
CDR3aa: CASSLPGLAVNEQFF

j_gene: TRBJ2-2
abundance: -
d_gene: -
v_gene: TRBV11-3
CDR3nt: TGTGCCAGCAGCCAAGTCACTAAGGGGGAGCTGTTTTTT
CDR3aa: CASSQVTKGELFF

j_gene: TRBJ2-1
abundance: -
d_gene: -
v_gene: TRBV5-1
CDR3nt: TGCGCCAGCAGCGCCGGGACCTACAATGAGCAGTTCTTC
CDR3aa: CASSAGTYNEQFF

j_gene: TRBJ2-3
abundance: once
d_gene: -
v_gene: TRBV11-1
CDR3nt: TGTGCCAGCAGCCTAGACTTCTCCACAGATACGCAGTATTTT
CDR3aa: CASSLDFSTDTQYF

j_gene: TRBJ2-7
abundance: -
d_gene: -
v_gene: TRBV4-3
CDR3nt: TGCGCCAGCAGCCAAGGTCAGGTCTTTAGCTCCTACGAGCAGTACTTC
CDR3aa: CASSQGQVFSSYEQYF

j_gene: TRBJ2-3
abundance: many
d_gene: -
v_gene: TRBV6-5
CDR3nt: TGTGCCAGCAGTTACTCGATAGGCAGCTATACGCAGTATTTT
CDR3aa: CASSYSIGSYTQYF

j_gene: TRBJ1-4
abundance: many
d_gene: TRBD1
v_gene: TRBV6-2/TRBV6-3
CDR3nt: TGTGCCAGCAGTTACCCCGCAGGGGGATTCGGTAATGAAAAACTGTTTTTT
CDR3aa: CASSYPAGGFGNEKLFF

j_gene: TRBJ1-1
abundance: few
d_gene: -
v_gene: TRBV7-2
CDR3nt: TGTGCCAGCAGCTTAGCGGAGAACACTGAAGCTTTCTTT
CDR3aa: CASSLAENTEAFF

j_gene: TRBJ2-4
abundance: medium-sized
d_gene: -
v_gene: TRBV7-2
CDR3nt: TGTGCCAGCAGCTTAGAGGCAGAAAACATTCAGTACTTC
CDR3aa: CASSLEAENIQYF

j_gene: TRBJ1-3
abundance: -
d_gene: -
v_gene: TRBV3-1
CDR3nt: TGTGCCAGCACAGAGACAGACTCTGGAAACACCATATATTTT
CDR3aa: CASTETDSGNTIYF

j_gene: TRBJ2-2
abundance: -
d_gene: -
v_gene: TRBV11-2
CDR3nt: TGTGCCAGCAGCGTGGCTCACGCGAACACCGGGGAGCTGTTTTTT
CDR3aa: CASSVAHANTGELFF

j_gene: TRBJ2-7
abundance: -
d_gene: -
v_gene: TRBV6-2/TRBV6-3
CDR3nt: TGTGCCAGCAGTTATTACAGGTTACCGCAGTACTTC
CDR3aa: CASSYYRLPQYF

j_gene: TRBJ2-2
abundance: few
d_gene: TRBD2
v_gene: TRBV4-3
CDR3nt: TGCGCCAGCAGCCAAGATGGCCTAGCGGCGAACACCGGGGAGCTGTTTTTT
CDR3aa: CASSQDGLAANTGELFF

j_gene: TRBJ2-3
abundance: many
d_gene: -
v_gene: TRBV7-9
CDR3nt: TGTGCCAGCAGCTTAGAGAGGACATTGGGTGGAGATACGCAGTATTTT
CDR3aa: CASSLERTLGGDTQYF

j_gene: TRBJ1-1
abundance: -
d_gene: -
v_gene: TRBV27
CDR3nt: TGTGCCAGCAGTTTGGGCACCCACACTGAAGCTTTCTTT
CDR3aa: CASSLGTHTEAFF

j_gene: TRBJ1-6
abundance: -
d_gene: TRBD1
v_gene: TRBV19
CDR3nt: TGTGCCAGTAAAGGACAGGGAGGAGCACCCCTCCACTTT
CDR3aa: CASKGQGGAPLHF

j_gene: TRBJ2-7
abundance: -
d_gene: -
v_gene: TRBV4-3
CDR3nt: TGCGCCAGCAGCCAAGAAGTATTTGGACAGTTGGCCTACGAGCAGTACTTC
CDR3aa: CASSQEVFGQLAYEQYF

j_gene: TRBJ2-7
abundance: -
d_gene: -
v_gene: TRBV9
CDR3nt: TGTGCCAGCAGTCTTTTTGACATTGCCTACGAGCAGTACTTC
CDR3aa: CASSLFDIAYEQYF

j_gene: TRBJ1-5
abundance: many
d_gene: TRBD1
v_gene: TRBV12-3/TRBV12-4
CDR3nt: TGTGCCAGCAGTTCTTGGACAGGGGGCGATTCCGGTCAGCCCCAGCATTTT
CDR3aa: CASSSWTGGDSGQPQHF

j_gene: TRBJ2-3
abundance: -
d_gene: TRBD1
v_gene: TRBV28
CDR3nt: TGTGCCAGCAGTCCTCTTCCCGGGACAGGGGGCCCAGATACGCAGTATTTT
CDR3aa: CASSPLPGTGGPDTQYF

j_gene: TRBJ2-5
abundance: -
d_gene: -
v_gene: TRBV6-5
CDR3nt: TGTGCCAGCAGTTCTCAGGTGATCCCAAGTTCGACCCAGTACTTC
CDR3aa: CASSSQVIPSSTQYF

j_gene: TRBJ1-6
abundance: -
d_gene: TRBD1
v_gene: TRBV28
CDR3nt: TGTGCCAGCAGAAAGGGACAGGTTAATTCACCCCTCCACTTT
CDR3aa: CASRKGQVNSPLHF

j_gene: TRBJ2-2
abundance: many
d_gene: -
v_gene: TRBV14
CDR3nt: TGTGCCAGCAGCCAAGAAGGACGTTCCGGGGAGCTGTTTTTT
CDR3aa: CASSQEGRSGELFF

j_gene: TRBJ2-3
abundance: many
d_gene: -
v_gene: TRBV5-1
CDR3nt: TGCGCCAGCAGCCCTGGGACGGTGGACCCTAAGTATTTT
CDR3aa: CASSPGTVDPKYF

j_gene: TRBJ2-2
abundance: -
d_gene: -
v_gene: TRBV6-5
CDR3nt: TGTGCCAGCAGTTACTCGAGGGGGACCCCCGAGAGCGGAGAGCTGTTTTTT
CDR3aa: CASSYSRGTPESGELFF

j_gene: TRBJ1-1
abundance: few
d_gene: TRBD1
v_gene: TRBV7-2
CDR3nt: TGTGCCAGCAGCTCTATTCCGGGACAGGAAGCTTTCTTT
CDR3aa: CASSSIPGQEAFF

j_gene: TRBJ2-1
abundance: -
d_gene: TRBD1
v_gene: TRBV6-2/TRBV6-3
CDR3nt: TGTGCCAGCAGCCCACGAAAGGGGGCCTGCTTCTTC
CDR3aa: CASSPRKGACFF

j_gene: TRBJ2-7
abundance: few
d_gene: -
v_gene: TRBV11-2
CDR3nt: TGTGCCAGCAGCTTAGGGATGCACTACGAGCAGTACTTC
CDR3aa: CASSLGMHYEQYF

j_gene: TRBJ1-2
abundance: -
d_gene: TRBD1
v_gene: TRBV4-1
CDR3nt: TGCGCCAGCAGCCAAGATCATGCAGGGGGCGATGGCTACACCTTC
CDR3aa: CASSQDHAGGDGYTF

j_gene: TRBJ2-7
abundance: few
d_gene: -
v_gene: TRBV23-1
CDR3nt: TGCGCCAGCAGTCCCTCGATTATAGGCGTAGGCTACGAGCAGTACTTC
CDR3aa: CASSPSIIGVGYEQYF

j_gene: TRBJ2-3
abundance: -
d_gene: -
v_gene: TRBV28
CDR3nt: TGTGCCAGCTCGATGGCGGGGTACACAGATACGCAGTATTTT
CDR3aa: CASSMAGYTDTQYF

j_gene: TRBJ2-1
abundance: many
d_gene: -
v_gene: TRBV20-1
CDR3nt: TGCAGTGCTAGAGACTATCGCTCCTACAATGAGCAGTTCTTC
CDR3aa: CSARDYRSYNEQFF

j_gene: TRBJ2-1
abundance: many
d_gene: TRBD2
v_gene: TRBV7-9
CDR3nt: TGTGCCAGCAGCTTACCTGCGGGAGCGGACCACAATGAGCAGTTCTTC
CDR3aa: CASSLPAGADHNEQFF

j_gene: TRBJ1-3
abundance: few
d_gene: -
v_gene: TRBV20-1
CDR3nt: TGCAGTGCTAGAGAGGGGTCAACTATCTCTGGAAACACCATATATTTT
CDR3aa: CSAREGSTISGNTIYF

j_gene: TRBJ1-6
abundance: many
d_gene: -
v_gene: TRBV13
CDR3nt: TGTGCCAGCAGCTCCCGACTGGTGGGGTCACCCCTCCACTTT
CDR3aa: CASSSRLVGSPLHF

j_gene: TRBJ2-2
abundance: -
d_gene: TRBD2
v_gene: TRBV25-1
CDR3nt: TGTGCCAGCAGGACTAGCGGGTGGCCACCCACCGGGGAGCTGTTTTTT
CDR3aa: CASRTSGWPPTGELFF

j_gene: TRBJ2-1
abundance: many
d_gene: -
v_gene: TRBV20-1
CDR3nt: TGCAGTGCTCAGGACGGAGGATACAATGAGCAGTTCTTC
CDR3aa: CSAQDGGYNEQFF

j_gene: TRBJ2-2
abundance: -
d_gene: -
v_gene: TRBV28
CDR3nt: TGTGCAGTCTCTCAGGGAGGGAACACCGGGGAGCTGTTTTTT
CDR3aa: CAVSQGGNTGELFF

j_gene: TRBJ2-5
abundance: few
d_gene: -
v_gene: TRBV4-3
CDR3nt: TGCGCCAGCAGCCAAGCTCCTAGCCGGGAGACCCAGTACTTC
CDR3aa: CASSQAPSRETQYF

j_gene: TRBJ2-7
abundance: -
d_gene: TRBD2
v_gene: TRBV6-2/TRBV6-3
CDR3nt: TGTGCCAGCAGCTTACGGTACTTCCCGGGAGGATCCTACGAGCAGTACTTC
CDR3aa: CASSLRYFPGGSYEQYF

j_gene: TRBJ2-1
abundance: few
d_gene: TRBD2
v_gene: TRBV11-2
CDR3nt: TGTGCCAGCAGCTTCACTAGCGGAACCTACAATGAGCAGTTCTTC
CDR3aa: CASSFTSGTYNEQFF

j_gene: TRBJ2-5
abundance: many
d_gene: TRBD2
v_gene: TRBV7-8
CDR3nt: TGTGCCAGCAGCTTAGCGAGACTAGCTTCGAGGGAGACCCAGTACTTC
CDR3aa: CASSLARLASRETQYF

j_gene: TRBJ2-3
abundance: -
d_gene: -
v_gene: TRBV7-9
CDR3nt: TGTGCCAGCTGTTACGGGGTTTTCGGCATAGATACGCAGTATTTT
CDR3aa: CASCYGVFGIDTQYF

j_gene: TRBJ1-5
abundance: few
d_gene: -
v_gene: TRBV6-2/TRBV6-3
CDR3nt: TGTGCCAGCAGTTACATGAGGGGAGATCAGCCCCAGCATTTT
CDR3aa: CASSYMRGDQPQHF